These 20 T cell receptor beta chains share one sample of origin, sequenced in a study of cytomegalovirus exposure and HLA in healthy donors. The PCR had 60 Vbeta and 13 Jbeta primers. Some clones are missing from TCRdb's copy, which holds only in-frame ones; the method was immunoSEQ multiplex PCR. In the table there are over 85,000 clones, about 80% of which are singletons. The specimen was PBMCs. These receptors all stem from a man aged 40-49 years in good health and CMV-seronegative.

The chain has TRBV11-3 and TRBJ2-2; D is uncertain. Per germline, CDR1 SGHNT and CDR2 YENEEA. The CDR3 is made up of 13 amino acids. The germline V and J ends were trimmed by 0 bases and 6 bases, with 5 bases remaining between them. Here the CDR3 DNA reads TGTGCCAGCAGCTTAGAGTCGGCCGGGGAGCTGTTTTTT. Translated, it gives CASSLESAGELFF.

The rearrangement links TRBV9 to TRBJ1-6; D remains ambiguous. The CDR3 length is 16 residues. The germline V and J ends were trimmed by 0 bases and 4 bases, with 11 bases remaining between them. Germline lookup yields CDR1 SGDLS and CDR2 YYNGEE. The DNA for the CDR3 is TGTGCCAGCAGCGTAGGAAACCTACTTTATAATTCACCCCTCCACTTT. Its translation is CASSVGNLLYNSPLHF.

The genes are TRBV18 and TRBJ1-5, with TRBD1 as a possible D gene (5 bases). Germline assignment: CDR1 KGHSH and CDR2 LQKENI. The V and J ends lost 1 base and 4 bases respectively, with 8 bases between them. The CDR3 is made up of 14 amino acids. CDR3 DNA sequence: TGTGCCAGCTCACCACAGGGGCGAAATCAGCCCCAGCATTTT. Its protein is CASSPQGRNQPQHF. Drawing the rest from reference TRBV18 and TRBJ1-5, the complete variable domain is NAGVMQNPRHLVRRRGQEARLRCSPMKGHSHVYWYRQLPEEGLKFMVYLQKENIIDESGMPKERFSAEFPKEGPSILRIQQVVRGDSAAYFCASSPQGRNQPQHFGDGTRLSIL.

V is TRBV5-1 and J is TRBJ2-5, with 8 positions matching TRBD2. The germline gives CDR1 SGHRS, CDR2 YFSETQ. The V gene end was trimmed by 0 bases and the J gene end by 5 bases; junction bases not matched to a gene: 9. The CDR3 totals 16 residues. The CDR3 DNA is TGCGCCAGCAGCTTGGAACGGGGGGGCCCACCGGAGACCCAGTACTTC. As protein: CASSLERGGPPETQYF.

This sequence joins TRBV25-1 and TRBJ1-2; 7 positions agree with TRBD1. The V gene end was trimmed by 1 base and the J gene end by 1 base; junction bases not matched to a gene: 12. The germline V gene has CDR1 MGHDK and CDR2 SYGVNS. This CDR3 region has 18 residues. The CDR3 nucleotides read TGTGCCAGCAGTGAATGGGTGCCCGAGACAGGGAGTAACTATGGCTACACCTTC. Protein sequence: CASSEWVPETGSNYGYTF.

J is TRBJ2-7 and V is TRBV9; a possible D gene is TRBD2 (6 bases). This CDR3 spans 14 amino acids. Between the trimmed V and J ends, which lost 0 bases and 5 bases, there was a span of 12 bases. CDR1 is SGDLS, CDR2 YYNGEE, per germline. The CDR3 DNA reads as TGTGCCAGCAGCGTAGGGCGGAGGGTCGACGAGCAGTACTTC. Residues: CASSVGRRVDEQYF.

This sequence joins TRBV5-6 and TRBJ2-7; TRBD1 agrees at 12 bases. The CDR3 sequence is 16 residues long. Germline-derived CDR1 and CDR2 are SGHDT and YYEEEE. Trimming cost V 4 bases and J 3 bases; bases outside gene matches: 8. CDR3 DNA sequence: TGTGCCAGCAGCGCGGACCGGGACAGGGGGCGCTACGAGCAGTACTTC. Translation: CASSADRDRGRYEQYF.

V gene TRBV5-1 combines with J gene TRBJ2-1; TRBD2 agrees at 8 bases. Trimming cost V 0 bases and J 3 bases; bases outside gene matches: 8. Germline lookup yields CDR1 SGHRS and CDR2 YFSETQ. The CDR3 has 17 residues. The CDR3: CASSLGLYSGDYNEQFF. In DNA, the CDR3 is TGCGCCAGCAGCTTGGGTTTGTATAGCGGGGACTACAATGAGCAGTTCTTC. The full variable domain, in which reference TRBV5-1 and TRBJ2-1 provide the parts outside the CDR3, is KAGVTQTPRYLIKTRGQQVTLSCSPISGHRSVSWYQQTPGQGLQFLFEYFSETQRNKGNFPGRFSGRQFSNSRSEMNVSTLELGDSALYLCASSLGLYSGDYNEQFFGPGTRLTVL.

The chain uses TRBV29-1 and TRBJ2-7; 9 nucleotides match TRBD1. CDR3 length: 13 amino acids. Germline V gene sequence: CDR1 SQVTM, CDR2 ANQGSEA. V shed 7 bases and J 0 bases; nucleotides not matched to a gene: 4. The CDR3 sequence is CSARQGVSYEQYF. The CDR3 nucleotides are TGCAGCGCACGACAGGGGGTCTCCTACGAGCAGTACTTC.

The chain links TRBV27 to TRBJ1-5; D gene unclear. V lost 3 bases and J 4 bases, leaving 10 bases between the germline ends. CDR1 and CDR2 from the germline V gene are MNHEY and SMNVEV (reference sequence). The CDR3 consists of 14 residues. In nucleotides, the CDR3 is TGTGCCAGCAGTTTCAACAGCTTTAATCAGCCCCAGCATTTT. This codes for CASSFNSFNQPQHF.

This clone has just a few counts. This rearrangement joins TRBV27 to TRBJ2-7; possible D gene TRBD1, 5 bases. Trimming pared 6 bases from V and 0 bases from J, leaving 18 bases between. Germline values: CDR1 MNHEY, CDR2 SMNVEV (reference sequence). This CDR3 contains 16 residues. The CDR3 region has the DNA TGTGCCAGCAGACCGACGCTGCATCAGGGCTCCTACGAGCAGTACTTC. This translates into CASRPTLHQGSYEQYF.

The gene calls are TRBV7-3 and TRBJ1-6; D is undetermined. The V and J ends lost 2 bases and 0 bases respectively, with 5 bases between them. This CDR3 is 15 amino acids long. In germline, CDR1 is SGHTA, CDR2 FQGTGA. CDR3 amino acids: CASSLSSSYNSPLHF. In DNA, the CDR3 is TGTGCCAGCAGCTTATCGAGCTCCTATAATTCACCCCTCCACTTT.

This sequence joins TRBV7-2 and TRBJ1-1; possibly TRBD1 for D (5 bases). Germline assignment: CDR1 SGHTA and CDR2 FQGNSA. CDR3 length: 15 residues. The ends were cut back, 0 bases at V and 10 bases at J, with 18 bases in the middle. In DNA form, the CDR3 reads TGTGCCAGCAGCTTAGCGAGTAGGGGTCCCGCTGGAGCTTTCTTT. It yields the protein CASSLASRGPAGAFF.

This sequence joins TRBV18 and TRBJ2-7; 7 bases line up with TRBD1. The J segment lost 2 bases and the V segment lost 5 bases, leaving 6 bases of the junction unmatched. CDR1 and CDR2 (germline): KGHSH, LQKENI. CDR3 size: 14 residues. The CDR3 DNA is TGTGCCAGCTCATCAACCGGGACAGCCTACGAGCAGTACTTC. This sequence encodes CASSSTGTAYEQYF.

A single count supports this clone. This chain links TRBV11-2 with TRBJ2-3, with a tentative D call TRBD2 (6 bases). The CDR3 extends over 15 amino acids. The germline V gene has CDR1 SGHAT and CDR2 FQNNGV. V was trimmed by 2 bases and J by 5 bases, leaving 14 bases between them. CDR3 in amino acids: CASSLPQAGKDTQYF. The DNA for the CDR3 is TGTGCCAGCAGCTTACCTCAGGCGGGGAAAGATACGCAGTATTTT.

This clone was seen only a few times. The conserved closing phenylalanine or tryptophan is absent in this CDR3, likely reflecting a read error. The limits of the CDR3 on the DNA are not certain, so only TCRdb's listed CDR3 is given. The chain recombines TRBV6-1 with TRBJ1-1; the table names TRBD1, a call not compared with the DNA. CDR1 MNHNS and CDR2 SASEGT come from the germline V gene. The CDR3 is 12 amino acids long, termini counted. CDR3 residues: CASSVRTGVQRI.

The rearrangement uses TRBV7-7 and TRBJ2-1; 7 bases are shared with TRBD1. The junction had 12 bases not matched to a gene; V was cut back by 8 bases and J by 8 bases. The germline V gene encodes CDR1 SSHAT and CDR2 FNYEAQ (reference sequence). This CDR3 region has 14 residues. The CDR3 DNA is TGTGCCAGCCGGGACAGACTATTACAATATGAGCAGTTCTTC. Protein sequence: CASRDRLLQYEQFF.

The CDR3 spells CASSFSLNTEAFF. CDR3 coding DNA: TGTGCCAGCAGTTTTTCCCTTAACACTGAAGCTTTCTTT. The chain uses TRBV27 and TRBJ1-1; D is unclear. Trimming shortened V by 3 bases and J by 2 bases, and 7 bases separated the two germline ends. Per the germline V gene, CDR1 is MNHEY and CDR2 is SMNVEV (reference sequence). The CDR3 consists of 13 residues.

The chain joins TRBV10-1 to TRBJ1-1, with D possibly TRBD1 on 5 matching bases. CDR1 and CDR2 from the germline V gene are WNHNN and SYGVQD (reference sequence). V lost 9 bases to trimming and J lost 0 bases, with 17 bases between them. The CDR3 runs to 15 residues. CDR3 DNA: TGCGCCAGTTCCCGATCAGGGCCTATGAACACTGAAGCTTTCTTT. It yields the protein CASSRSGPMNTEAFF.

The chain couples TRBV5-6 to TRBJ2-7; D is perhaps TRBD2 (5 bases). Looked up from germline, CDR1 is SGHDT and CDR2 is YYEEEE. The V end lost 2 bases, the J end lost 6 bases, and 12 bases lay between the germline ends. CDR3 length equals 13 residues. CDR3: CASSFVLASEQYF. DNA of the CDR3: TGTGCCAGCAGCTTTGTCCTAGCAAGCGAGCAGTACTTC.